The 19 T cell receptor beta chains below come from one sample, sequenced in a study of blood T cell repertoires in COVID-19. The repertoire was sequenced with immunoSEQ multiplex PCR; TCRdb's copy has only in-frame clones and lacks some. The profile shows approximately 240,000 clones, roughly 90% of them singletons. Sequenced: peripheral blood. The receptor source for this set is a woman in her 40s who had recovered from COVID-19.

The chain is built from TRBV15 and TRBJ2-3, with 12 bases fitting TRBD2. This CDR3 spans 16 amino acids. The V and J ends lost 4 bases and 5 bases, in that order; junction bases with no gene match: 7. Germline V gives CDR1 LNHNV, CDR2 YYDKDF (reference sequence). CDR3: CATSTWASGRGDTQYF. The CDR3 DNA sequence: TGTGCCACCAGCACTTGGGCTAGCGGGAGGGGAGATACGCAGTATTTT. Complete variable domain (other parts from reference TRBV15 and TRBJ2-3): DAMVIQNPRYQVTQFGKPVTLSCSQTLNHNVMYWYQQKSSQAPKLLFHYYDKDFNNEADTPDNFQSRRPNTSFCFLDIRSPGLGDTAMYLCATSTWASGRGDTQYFGPGTRLTVL.

This chain links TRBV5-4 with TRBJ2-7, with a weak D call TRBD2 (5 bases). Between the trimmed V and J ends, which lost 0 bases and 7 bases, there was a span of 5 bases. Germline CDR1 reads SGHNT; CDR2 reads YYREEE (reference sequence). The CDR3 consists of 11 residues. As DNA, the CDR3 is TGTGCCAGCAGCTTGGGAGGGGAGCAGTACTTC. Encoded protein: CASSLGGEQYF.

The chain couples TRBV30 to TRBJ1-2; TRBD1 aligns across 9 bases. This CDR3 contains 13 residues. Trimming at V came to 5 bases and at J to 6 bases, leaving 7 bases not matched to a gene. Germline loops: CDR1 GTSNPN, CDR2 SVGIG (reference sequence). The CDR3 protein is CAWELRDRDGYTF. DNA of the CDR3: TGTGCCTGGGAACTCCGGGACAGGGATGGCTACACCTTC.

The chain has TRBV29-1 and TRBJ1-1; D perhaps matches TRBD1 (5 bases). CDR1 and CDR2 (germline): SQVTM, ANQGSEA. The CDR3 loop spans 13 amino acids. V dropped 1 base and J dropped 0 bases, with 6 bases sitting between them. Here the CDR3 DNA reads TGCAGCGTTGAAGGACAGATGAACACTGAAGCTTTCTTT. Its translation is CSVEGQMNTEAFF.

This chain uses TRBV11-3 with TRBJ1-2, with D unresolved. This CDR3 is built from 13 residues. Trimming cost V 1 base and J 4 bases, with 7 bases left between them. CDR1 and CDR2 from the germline V gene are SGHNT and YENEEA. The CDR3 loop reads CASSLGAAYGYTF. The CDR3 coding sequence is TGTGCCAGCAGCTTAGGCGCGGCCTATGGCTACACCTTC.

This clone was picked up one time. V usage is TRBV2 and J usage is TRBJ2-7; maybe TRBD1 (5 bases). The CDR3 totals 14 residues. V was shortened by 7 bases and J by 7 bases, with 20 bases between the two germline ends. The germline CDR1 and CDR2 sequences are SNHLY and FYNNEI. The CDR3 region has the DNA TGTGCCAGCATGGGGCGTGGCAGGGTCCAAGAGCAGTACTTC. It yields the protein CASMGRGRVQEQYF.

This chain connects TRBV19 to TRBJ1-2; D call uncertain. The CDR3 is made up of 14 amino acids. Germline lookup yields CDR1 LNHDA and CDR2 SQIVND (reference sequence). Trimming took 6 bases from V and 6 from J, leaving 17 bases between them. The CDR3 loop is CASRNGGILDGYTF. The CDR3 region has the DNA TGTGCCAGTAGGAACGGAGGGATCCTTGATGGCTACACCTTC.

In DNA, the CDR3 is TGCGCCAGCAGCTTAGGGGTCGGAGGGTCGGGTCAGCCCCAGCATTTT. As protein: CASSLGVGGSGQPQHF. This rearrangement joins TRBV5-1 to TRBJ1-5; a weak D match, TRBD1 (5 bases). The CDR3 is made up of 16 amino acids. The germline gives CDR1 SGHRS, CDR2 YFSETQ. V dropped 2 bases and J dropped 6 bases, with 18 bases sitting between them.

The V gene is TRBV6-5, the J gene TRBJ1-2; D remains unclear. V dropped 0 bases and J dropped 2 bases, with 7 bases sitting between them. In germline, CDR1 is MNHEY, CDR2 SVGAGI. The CDR3 totals 14 residues. The CDR3 region is CASSYSPGNYGYTF. The CDR3 bases are TGTGCCAGCAGTTACTCGCCCGGGAACTATGGCTACACCTTC.

This clone was seen just once. The chain is built from TRBV12-5 and TRBJ2-2; D may be TRBD2 (6 bases). V was pared by 4 bases and J by 6 bases, with 18 bases between. This CDR3 has 16 residues. CDR1 LGHNT and CDR2 FRNRAP come from the germline V gene. The CDR3 reads CASGSPTSQGAGELFF. CDR3 DNA: TGTGCTAGTGGTTCCCCGACTAGTCAGGGCGCCGGGGAGCTGTTTTTT.

The chain links TRBV3-1 (or the pseudogene TRBV3-2) to TRBJ2-1; D remains ambiguous. The V and J ends lost 0 bases and 4 bases respectively, with 10 bases between them. Per the germline V gene, CDR1 is LGHDT and CDR2 is YNNKEL (reference sequence). This CDR3 region has 15 residues. In nucleotides, the CDR3 is TGTGCCAGCAGCCAAGACACGGCCAGGTACAATGAGCAGTTCTTC. Residues: CASSQDTARYNEQFF.

The chain employs TRBV6-2 or TRBV6-3 and TRBJ2-2; 11 nucleotides match TRBD2. Germline values: CDR1 MNHEY, CDR2 SVGEGT. CDR3 length: 16 amino acids. J gave up 6 bases and V 3 bases, and 6 bases lay outside the gene matches. As DNA, the CDR3 is TGTGCCAGCAGTTATGAAGGGACTAGCGGCGCCGGGGAGCTGTTTTTT. It is translated as CASSYEGTSGAGELFF.

V is TRBV4-1 and J is TRBJ1-2; unclear D gene. V was clipped by 4 bases and J by 6 bases, with 15 bases between them. Germline loops: CDR1 MGHRA, CDR2 YSYEKL. This CDR3 region has 14 residues. The CDR3 region is CASSLLVGGNGYTF. CDR3 bases: TGCGCCAGCAGCCTGCTTGTTGGAGGAAATGGCTACACCTTC.

The J gene is TRBJ2-7, the V gene TRBV11-2, with 8 bases identical to TRBD2. V was clipped by 2 bases and J by 6 bases; unmatched bases: 15. The CDR3 runs 17 residues. Germline V gene lookup returns CDR1 SGHAT and CDR2 FQNNGV. This chain's CDR3 is CASSLSAGGTGIREQYF. Here the CDR3 DNA reads TGTGCCAGCAGCTTATCTGCGGGGGGAACAGGGATTCGCGAGCAGTACTTC.

This clone showed up just once. The CDR3 sequence: CASSPQDRGYEQYF. CDR3 DNA: TGTGCCAGCAGTCCACAGGACAGGGGGTACGAGCAGTACTTC. The chain has TRBV6-2 or TRBV6-3 and TRBJ2-7, with 10 bases aligning to TRBD1. This CDR3 has 14 amino acids. Germline-derived CDR1 and CDR2 are MNHEY and SVGEGT. Trimming removed 5 bases from V and 4 bases from J; junction bases left unmatched: 5.

The chain uses TRBV4-2 and TRBJ2-7, with 8 bases matching TRBD1. Trimming removed 1 base from V and 2 bases from J; junction bases left unmatched: 4. The germline CDR1 and CDR2 sequences are LGHNA and YNFKEQ. The CDR3 is 15 residues long. As DNA, the CDR3 is TGTGCCAGCAGCCAAGCTTCGACAGGGGCCTACGAGCAGTACTTC. Translating it yields CASSQASTGAYEQYF.

The chain recombines TRBV2 with TRBJ2-3, with 9 bases fitting TRBD1. V was clipped by 6 bases and J by 2 bases; unmatched bases: 9. The CDR3 loop spans 16 amino acids. CDR1 SNHLY and CDR2 FYNNEI come from the germline V gene. CDR3 in DNA: TGTGCCAGCAGCCTTCGGACAGGGGCTCACACAGATACGCAGTATTTT. This codes for CASSLRTGAHTDTQYF.

V usage is TRBV5-4 and J usage is TRBJ2-7; 10 nucleotides line up with TRBD1. The CDR3 is 13 amino acids. The germline CDR1 and CDR2 sequences are SGHNT and YYREEE (reference sequence). V was clipped by 6 bases and J by 3 bases; unmatched bases: 3. The CDR3 spells CASTWDRGYEQYF. In nucleotides, the CDR3 is TGTGCCAGCACCTGGGACAGGGGCTACGAGCAGTACTTC.

The CDR3 sequence: CAWRGTGIGGYTF. The CDR3, as DNA: TGTGCCTGGAGGGGGACAGGAATAGGAGGCTACACCTTC. This chain uses TRBV30 with TRBJ1-2; 8 nucleotides line up with TRBD1. This CDR3 has 13 amino acids. With V trimmed by 3 bases and J by 8 bases, 8 bases remained unmatched. Looked up from germline, CDR1 is GTSNPN and CDR2 is SVGIG (reference sequence).